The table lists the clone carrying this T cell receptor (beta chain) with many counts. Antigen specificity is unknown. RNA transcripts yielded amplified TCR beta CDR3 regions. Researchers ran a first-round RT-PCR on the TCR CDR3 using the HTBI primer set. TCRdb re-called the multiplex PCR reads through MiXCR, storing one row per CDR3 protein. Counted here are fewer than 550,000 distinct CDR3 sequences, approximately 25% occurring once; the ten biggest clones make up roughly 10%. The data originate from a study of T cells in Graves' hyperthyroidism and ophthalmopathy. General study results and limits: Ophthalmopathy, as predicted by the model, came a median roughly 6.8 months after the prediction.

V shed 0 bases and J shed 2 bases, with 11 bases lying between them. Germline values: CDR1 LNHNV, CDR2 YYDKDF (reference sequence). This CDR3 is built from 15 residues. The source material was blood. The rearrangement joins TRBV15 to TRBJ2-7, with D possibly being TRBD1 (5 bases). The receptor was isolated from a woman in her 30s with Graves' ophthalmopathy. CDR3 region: CATSRDRDRAYEQYF. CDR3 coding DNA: TGTGCCACCAGCAGAGATCGTGACAGAGCCTACGAGCAGTACTTC.